This T cell receptor beta chain was identified during a study of technical replicates of blood from a few donors. Repertoires were generated with immunoSEQ multiplex PCR, while TCRdb's copy carries only in-frame clones and drops some. Of under 35,000 clones in the sample, more than 90% were seen once. This sequence originates from a human donor in good health. Some clones in this sample may be carry-over from other donors' samples. The sequencing input was PBMCs.

CDR3 residues: CASSPETPGGPGNTIYF. The DNA of the CDR3 is TGTGCCAGCTCACCCGAAACACCGGGGGGACCTGGAAACACCATATATTTT. V gene TRBV18 combines with J gene TRBJ1-3; maybe TRBD1 (5 bases). The CDR3 length is 17 residues. The ends were cut back, 3 bases at V and 2 bases at J, with 17 bases in the middle. The V gene's germline CDR1 is KGHSH and CDR2 LQKENI.